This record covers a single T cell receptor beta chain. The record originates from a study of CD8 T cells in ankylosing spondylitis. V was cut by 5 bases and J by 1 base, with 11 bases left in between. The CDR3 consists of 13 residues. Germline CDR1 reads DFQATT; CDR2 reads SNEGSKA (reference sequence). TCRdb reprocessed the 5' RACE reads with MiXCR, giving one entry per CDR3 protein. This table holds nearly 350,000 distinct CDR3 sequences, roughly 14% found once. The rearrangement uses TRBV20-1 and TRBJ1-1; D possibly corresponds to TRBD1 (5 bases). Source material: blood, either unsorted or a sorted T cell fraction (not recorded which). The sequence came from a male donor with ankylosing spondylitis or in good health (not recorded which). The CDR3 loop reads CSALSGKNTEAFF. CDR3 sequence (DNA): TGCAGTGCTCTTTCAGGGAAGAACACTGAAGCTTTCTTT.